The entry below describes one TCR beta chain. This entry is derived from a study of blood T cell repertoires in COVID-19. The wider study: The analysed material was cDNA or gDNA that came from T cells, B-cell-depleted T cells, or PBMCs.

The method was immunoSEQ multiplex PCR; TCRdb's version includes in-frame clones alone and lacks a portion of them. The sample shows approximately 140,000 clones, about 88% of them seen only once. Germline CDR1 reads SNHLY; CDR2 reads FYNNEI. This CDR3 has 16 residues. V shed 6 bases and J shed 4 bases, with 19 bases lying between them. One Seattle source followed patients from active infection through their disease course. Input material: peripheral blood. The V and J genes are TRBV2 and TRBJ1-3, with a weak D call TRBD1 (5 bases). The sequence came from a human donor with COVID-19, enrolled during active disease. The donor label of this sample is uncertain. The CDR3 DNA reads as TGTGCCAGCAGAGTCCGAGGTGGGGCGGCCGGAAACACCATATATTTT. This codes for CASRVRGGAAGNTIYF. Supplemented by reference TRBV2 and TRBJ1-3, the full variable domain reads EPEVTQTPSHQVTQMGQEVILRCVPISNHLYFYWYRQILGQKVEFLVSFYNNEISEKSEIFDDQFSVERPDGSNFTLKIRSTKLEDSAMYFCASRVRGGAAGNTIYFGEGSWLTVV.